A single sample gave rise to the 23 T cell receptor beta chains below, sequenced in a study of CD8 T cell repertoires and HIV-1 epitope variants. No cognate antigen is known for these TCRs. Sequenced by immunoSEQ multiplex PCR; TCRdb stores in-frame clones only, minus some. The sample includes about 3,100 clones, approximately 69% seen only once; the top ten take less than 50%. The sample consisted of cultured CD8+ T cells derived from PBMCs. These TCRs come from a male donor with HIV.

This chain links TRBV19 with TRBJ2-7, with D possibly being TRBD1 (7 bases). Germline assignment: CDR1 LNHDA and CDR2 SQIVND (reference sequence). The CDR3 runs 15 residues. V was pared by 1 base and J by 3 bases, with 13 bases between. CDR3 in amino acids: CASSIAGDSLYEQYF. DNA for the CDR3: TGTGCCAGTAGTATAGCGGGGGACAGCCTCTACGAGCAGTACTTC.

The rearrangement links TRBV5-4 to TRBJ1-1, with D hard to call. Germline V CDR1 and CDR2: SGHNT, YYREEE (reference sequence). With 9 bases removed from V and 1 base from J, the gap between germline ends came to 7 bases. This CDR3 is built from 11 residues. Here the CDR3 DNA reads TGTGCCATGGCAGGGAACACTGAAGCTTTCTTT. Protein: CAMAGNTEAFF.

The chain uses TRBV6-5 and TRBJ2-1, with 12 bases fitting TRBD2. V shed 0 bases and J 7 bases; nucleotides not matched to a gene: 4. Germline assignment: CDR1 MNHEY and CDR2 SVGAGI. This CDR3 contains 16 residues. CDR3 in amino acids: CASSYSTTSGGNEQFF. DNA of the CDR3: TGTGCCAGCAGTTACTCGACGACTAGCGGGGGTAATGAGCAGTTCTTC.

This sequence joins TRBV7-9 and TRBJ2-7; the D is unclear. The CDR3 loop spans 15 amino acids. Germline V CDR1 and CDR2: SEHNR, FQNEAQ (reference sequence). V lost 1 base to trimming and J lost 0 bases, with 10 bases between them. CDR3 nucleotide sequence: TGTGCCAGCAGCTTAGGCCCGGACCGCTCCTACGAGCAGTACTTC. Translating gives CASSLGPDRSYEQYF.

This rearrangement joins TRBV15 to TRBJ1-5; D not resolved. The germline V and J ends were trimmed by 3 bases and 14 bases, with 14 bases remaining between them. This CDR3 is built from 12 residues. Germline V lookup: CDR1 LNHNV, CDR2 YYDKDF (reference sequence). The CDR3 DNA is TGTGCCACCAGCAGTACTCATAGCCCGGAGCATTTT. It encodes CATSSTHSPEHF. The variable domain in full, completed from reference TRBV15 and TRBJ1-5, reads DAMVIQNPRYQVTQFGKPVTLSCSQTLNHNVMYWYQQKSSQAPKLLFHYYDKDFNNEADTPDNFQSRRPNTSFCFLDIRSPGLGDTAMYLCATSSTHSPEHFGDGTRLSIL.

V and J are TRBV6-5 and TRBJ2-7, with TRBD1 as a possible D gene (5 bases). Deletions cut 0 bases from V and 0 bases from J, with 12 bases between. The CDR3 totals 16 residues. Germline V gives CDR1 MNHEY, CDR2 SVGAGI. Here the CDR3 reads CASSYSRTSSSYEQYF. CDR3 nucleotides: TGTGCCAGCAGTTACTCGAGGACATCTAGCTCCTACGAGCAGTACTTC.

The rearrangement joins TRBV19 to TRBJ1-4; 7 bases map to TRBD1. The CDR3 consists of 17 residues. CDR1 is LNHDA and CDR2 is SQIVND in the germline V gene (reference sequence). V was pared by 4 bases and J by 8 bases, with 16 bases of the junction left unmatched. The CDR3 loop reads CASSTQTDRTMREKLFF. The CDR3 DNA reads TGTGCCAGTAGTACACAAACGGACAGGACGATGCGGGAAAAACTGTTTTTT.

The chain combines TRBV28 with TRBJ1-2; D is unresolved. Germline V lookup: CDR1 MDHEN, CDR2 SYDVKM. There are 15 residues in the CDR3. V was clipped by 7 bases and J by 4 bases, with 19 bases between them. The CDR3 region is CASTPGFEVAYGYTF. In nucleotides, the CDR3 is TGTGCCAGCACCCCAGGTTTTGAAGTAGCCTATGGCTACACCTTC.

This clone is a singleton in its sample. V usage is TRBV7-6 and J usage is TRBJ2-5; 9 bases align to TRBD2. Germline CDR1 is SGHVS and CDR2 is FNYEAQ. Trimming took 0 bases from V and 5 from J; bases not matched to a gene: 10. The CDR3 covers 17 residues. Written as DNA, the CDR3 is TGTGCCAGCAGCTTAGCCTCGGGAGCGGGAGGTCTGGAGACCCAGTACTTC. Its protein product is CASSLASGAGGLETQYF.

This clone was observed a handful of times. The chain is built from TRBV14 and TRBJ2-2; D remains unclear. Germline V lookup: CDR1 SGHDN, CDR2 FVKESK. The CDR3 is 14 residues long. Trimming stripped 6 bases from V and 0 bases from J, with 8 bases between. DNA of the CDR3: TGTGCCAGCAGGCTAGAAGCGAACACCGGGGAGCTGTTTTTT. This encodes CASRLEANTGELFF.

This clone was counted between two and nine times. V usage is TRBV29-1 and J usage is TRBJ1-5; TRBD1 matches 10 bases. J gave up 7 bases and V 4 bases, and 4 bases lay outside the gene matches. CDR1 and CDR2 (germline): SQVTM, ANQGSEA. The CDR3 covers 13 residues. The CDR3 loop is CSVATGGEQPQHF. DNA for the CDR3: TGCAGCGTTGCGACAGGGGGCGAACAGCCCCAGCATTTT.

Only a few counts were recorded for this clone. The V and J genes are TRBV7-8 and TRBJ2-6; D is unclear. Trimming stripped 2 bases from V and 4 bases from J, with 6 bases between. Looked up from germline, CDR1 is SGHVS and CDR2 is FQNEAQ. This CDR3 comprises 14 residues. CDR3 bases: TGTGCCAGCAGCTTAAGCCCAGGGGCCAACGTCCTGACTTTC. Amino acids: CASSLSPGANVLTF.

This clone was observed a few times. The J gene is TRBJ1-2, the V gene TRBV6-4; TRBD1 aligns across 8 bases. Per germline, CDR1 MRHNA and CDR2 SNTAGT. CDR3 length: 16 amino acids. With 6 bases clipped from V and 4 bases from J, the junction kept 13 bases outside the gene matches. The CDR3 loop is CASREDRAGHGYGYTF. CDR3 nucleotide sequence: TGTGCCAGCAGAGAGGACAGGGCCGGGCATGGCTATGGCTACACCTTC.

This chain links TRBV9 with TRBJ1-3; 7 bases agree with TRBD1. This CDR3 contains 16 residues. J was trimmed by 0 bases and V by 3 bases; bases with no gene match: 6. CDR1 SGDLS and CDR2 YYNGEE come from the germline V gene. Written as DNA, the CDR3 is TGTGCCAGCAGCGCCGGGACAGAAAGCTCTGGAAACACCATATATTTT. Translated: CASSAGTESSGNTIYF.

The chain carries TRBV7-9 and TRBJ2-1; D gene unclear. The germline gives CDR1 SEHNR, CDR2 FQNEAQ (reference sequence). The CDR3 has 12 amino acids. V lost 1 base to trimming and J lost 14 bases, with 12 bases between them. The CDR3 here is CASSLGGVSEFF. CDR3 in DNA: TGTGCCAGCAGCTTAGGGGGTGTCTCGGAGTTCTTC.

This sequence joins TRBV9 and TRBJ2-3; 9 nucleotides agree with TRBD1. The CDR3 has 18 amino acids. V lost 2 bases and J lost 5; bases outside the gene matches: 15. CDR1 SGDLS and CDR2 YYNGEE come from the germline V gene. The CDR3 here is CASSVSAGTGTERDTQYF. For the CDR3, the DNA is TGTGCCAGCAGCGTTTCAGCCGGGACAGGGACCGAAAGAGATACGCAGTATTTT.

This clone has a handful of counts. This chain uses TRBV6-5 with TRBJ2-7; D tentatively fits TRBD1 or TRBD2 (5 bases each). Germline V gene data show CDR1 as MNHEY and CDR2 as SVGAGI. The CDR3 runs 13 residues. Trimming took off 6 bases at V and 0 bases at J, with 9 bases between the two ends. The CDR3 DNA sequence: TGTGCCAGCAGCCCGAGGGGCTCCTACGAGCAGTACTTC. Its translation: CASSPRGSYEQYF.

This clone was observed once. The chain employs TRBV20-1 and TRBJ1-1, with no clear D. Looked up from germline, CDR1 is DFQATT and CDR2 is SNEGSKA (reference sequence). Trimming shortened V by 5 bases and J by 3 bases, and 7 bases separated the two germline ends. The CDR3 is 11 residues long. CDR3 sequence: CSARAHTEAFF. The CDR3 DNA reads as TGCAGTGCTCGAGCCCACACTGAAGCTTTCTTT.

J is TRBJ2-1 and V is TRBV19; D might be TRBD1 or TRBD2, each matching 5 bases. The V and J ends lost 5 bases and 4 bases respectively, with 18 bases between them. This CDR3 region has 16 residues. Germline CDR1 reads LNHDA; CDR2 reads SQIVND (reference sequence). The CDR3 DNA follows: TGTGCCAGTAGTGCAGCCTGGGGCGGGCGTTACAATGAGCAGTTCTTC. Its translation: CASSAAWGGRYNEQFF.

This clone was counted only a few times. The genes are TRBV13 and TRBJ2-5; D gene ambiguous. Germline V gene sequence: CDR1 PRHDT, CDR2 FYEKMQ (reference sequence). CDR3 size: 14 residues. Deletions cut 0 bases from V and 1 base from J, with 6 bases between. The CDR3 region is CASSLGQLQETQYF. CDR3 coding DNA: TGTGCCAGCAGCTTAGGCCAGCTCCAAGAGACCCAGTACTTC. The full variable domain, its missing parts supplied by reference TRBV13 and TRBJ2-5, is AAGVIQSPRHLIKEKRETATLKCYPIPRHDTVYWYQQGPGQDPQFLISFYEKMQSDKGSIPDRFSAQQFSDYHSELNMSSLELGDSALYFCASSLGQLQETQYFGPGTRLLVL.

This chain links TRBV7-9 with TRBJ2-7; TRBD2 matches 11 bases. V was pared by 5 bases and J by 3 bases, with 3 bases of the junction left unmatched. CDR3 length: 14 residues. Germline-derived CDR1 and CDR2 are SEHNR and FQNEAQ (reference sequence). Here the CDR3 reads CASSPTSGIYEQYF. In nucleotides, the CDR3 is TGTGCCAGCAGCCCGACTAGCGGGATCTACGAGCAGTACTTC.

This chain connects TRBV19 to TRBJ1-2, with a tentative D call TRBD1 (6 bases). The V end was cut by 7 bases, the J end by 13 bases, with 16 bases between. In germline, CDR1 is LNHDA, CDR2 SQIVND (reference sequence). The CDR3 is made up of 11 amino acids. CDR3: CASIDRSLATF. CDR3 bases: TGTGCCAGTATCGACAGGAGCCTGGCCACCTTC. Full variable domain (rest looked up from reference TRBV19 and TRBJ1-2): DGGITQSPKYLFRKEGQNVTLSCEQNLNHDAMYWYRQDPGQGLRLIYYSQIVNDFQKGDIAEGYSVSREKKESFPLTVTSAQKNPTAFYLCASIDRSLATFGSGTRLTVV.

The table lists this clone with a few counts. This chain's CDR3 is CASSPPEKASYEQYF. In DNA form, the CDR3 reads TGTGCCAGCAGTCCCCCCGAGAAGGCCTCCTACGAGCAGTACTTC. V gene TRBV6-5 combines with J gene TRBJ2-7, with D unresolved. The CDR3 consists of 15 residues. The germline V gene encodes CDR1 MNHEY and CDR2 SVGAGI. V lost 5 bases, J lost 0 bases, and 14 bases lay in between.